Listed below are T cell receptor beta chains from one sample, sequenced in a study of OX40 agonist ivuxolimab in advanced cancers. Generated by immunoSEQ multiplex PCR, the TCRdb table keeps only in-frame clones and is missing some. Here the sample spans tens of thousands of clones, about 90% being singletons. Sequenced material: CD4+ or CD8+ T cells sorted from blood, taken in a trial of the OX40 agonist ivuxolimab. The source is an adult with an advanced solid tumor such as melanoma, head and neck, liver or kidney cancer. The CDR3 runs from the conserved cysteine through the conserved F or W.

j_call v_call cdr3_length cdr3_aa
TRBJ2-1 TRBV5-6 18 CASSLEGLTVSSYNEQFF
TRBJ2-3 TRBV5-6 18 CASSLVGNLAGILDTQYF
TRBJ2-7 TRBV11-3 14 CASSPKTNPYEQYF
TRBJ2-3 TRBV7-2 13 CASSPNPGDTQYF
TRBJ2-5 TRBV5-1 15 CASSLGGTEQETQYF
TRBJ1-3 TRBV2 13 CASRRQGRNTIYF
TRBJ2-4 TRBV18 14 CASSPYTGDNIQYF
TRBJ2-2 TRBV30 17 CAWNLRITGRTTGELFF
TRBJ2-1 TRBV15 15 CATSGRGFVPNEQFF
TRBJ1-4 TRBV9 16 CASSPRTLVANEKLFF
TRBJ2-3 TRBV2 15 CASSEAGVWTDTQYF
TRBJ1-1 TRBV27 13 CASSLRRDTEAFF
TRBJ2-1 TRBV5-1 16 CASSFQERVSYNEQFF
TRBJ2-7 TRBV6-1 17 CASSEPPGGGQGYEQYF
TRBJ1-5 TRBV19 15 CASRASGFGEQPQHF
TRBJ2-4 TRBV18 17 CASSPVTGIRSKNIQYF
TRBJ2-5 TRBV5-1 12 CASRWGIETQYF
TRBJ1-3 TRBV9 18 CASSAPSTGMTTGNTIYF
TRBJ1-2 TRBV9 17 CASSVAPEDRGLDGYTF
TRBJ2-5 TRBV6-5 14 CASSFNRGRETQYF
TRBJ1-5 TRBV29-1 13 CSVEVGVNQPQHF
TRBJ2-4 TRBV6-5 14 CASSLDLAKNIQYF
TRBJ2-3 TRBV5-1 15 CASSDRVESTDTQYF
TRBJ2-7 TRBV27 11 CASSLGYEQYF
TRBJ2-3 TRBV29-1 14 CSTTVSSSTDTQYF
TRBJ2-2 TRBV27 15 CASSMNMDIPGELFF